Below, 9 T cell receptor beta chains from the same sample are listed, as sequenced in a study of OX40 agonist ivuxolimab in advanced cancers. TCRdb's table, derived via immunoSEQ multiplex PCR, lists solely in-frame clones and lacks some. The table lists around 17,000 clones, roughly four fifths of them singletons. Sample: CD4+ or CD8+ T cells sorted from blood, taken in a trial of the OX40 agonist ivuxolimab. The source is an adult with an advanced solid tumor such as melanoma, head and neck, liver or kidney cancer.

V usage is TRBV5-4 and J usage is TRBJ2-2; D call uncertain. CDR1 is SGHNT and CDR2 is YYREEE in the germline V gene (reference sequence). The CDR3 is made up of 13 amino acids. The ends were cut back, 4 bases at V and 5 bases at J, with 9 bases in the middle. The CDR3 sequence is CASSITDTGELFF. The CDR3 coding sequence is TGTGCCAGCAGCATCACAGATACCGGGGAGCTGTTTTTT.

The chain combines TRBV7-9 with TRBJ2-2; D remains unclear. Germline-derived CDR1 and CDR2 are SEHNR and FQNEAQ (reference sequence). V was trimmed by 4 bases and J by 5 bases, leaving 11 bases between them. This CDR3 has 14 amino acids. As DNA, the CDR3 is TGTGCCAGCAGCTATAGTCCCGGAACCGGGGAGCTGTTTTTT. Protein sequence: CASSYSPGTGELFF.

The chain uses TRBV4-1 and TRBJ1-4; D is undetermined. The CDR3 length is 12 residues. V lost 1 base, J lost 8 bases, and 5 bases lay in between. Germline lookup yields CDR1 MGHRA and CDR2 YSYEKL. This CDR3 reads CASSQGEEKLFF. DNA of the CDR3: TGCGCCAGCAGCCAAGGAGAGGAAAAACTGTTTTTT.

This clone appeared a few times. CDR3 protein: CASSHALDLNTEAFF. The CDR3 DNA sequence: TGTGCCAGCAGCCATGCGCTGGACCTTAACACTGAAGCTTTCTTT. J is TRBJ1-1 and V is TRBV7-9; no clear D gene. CDR1 and CDR2 from the germline V gene are SEHNR and FQNEAQ (reference sequence). V lost 5 bases and J 2 bases, leaving 15 bases between the germline ends. This CDR3 comprises 15 residues.

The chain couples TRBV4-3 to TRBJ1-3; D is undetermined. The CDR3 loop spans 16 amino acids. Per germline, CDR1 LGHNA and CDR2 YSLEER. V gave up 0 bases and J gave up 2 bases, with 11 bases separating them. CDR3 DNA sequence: TGCGCCAGCAGCCAAGAACGGTCCCCACCTGGAAACACCATATATTTT. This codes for CASSQERSPPGNTIYF.

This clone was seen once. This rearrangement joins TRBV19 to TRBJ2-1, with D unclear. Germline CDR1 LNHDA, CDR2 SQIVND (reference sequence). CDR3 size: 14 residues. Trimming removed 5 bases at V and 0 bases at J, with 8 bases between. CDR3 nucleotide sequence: TGTGCCAGTAGTGCCTACAGCTCCTACAATGAGCAGTTCTTC. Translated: CASSAYSSYNEQFF.

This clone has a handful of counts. The CDR3: CASSGSGSGNEQFF. CDR3 DNA sequence: TGTGCCAGCAGCGGAAGCGGGAGTGGTAATGAGCAGTTCTTC. J is TRBJ2-1 and V is TRBV9, with TRBD2 matching over 8 bases. Losses at the gene ends were 3 bases for V and 7 bases for J; bases not matched to a gene: 6. The CDR3 sequence is 14 residues long. From germline, CDR1 is SGDLS and CDR2 YYNGEE.

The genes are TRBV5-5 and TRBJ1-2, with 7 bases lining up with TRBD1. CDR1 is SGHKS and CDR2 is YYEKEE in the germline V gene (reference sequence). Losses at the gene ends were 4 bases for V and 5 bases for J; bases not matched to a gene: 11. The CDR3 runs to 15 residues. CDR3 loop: CASSLQGTFGYGYTF. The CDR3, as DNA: TGTGCCAGCAGCCTACAGGGGACCTTTGGGTATGGCTACACCTTC.

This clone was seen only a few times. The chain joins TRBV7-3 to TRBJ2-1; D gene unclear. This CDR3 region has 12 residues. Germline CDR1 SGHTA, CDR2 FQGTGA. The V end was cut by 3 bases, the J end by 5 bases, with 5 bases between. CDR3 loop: CASSFGNNEQFF. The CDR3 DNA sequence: TGTGCCAGCAGCTTCGGAAACAATGAGCAGTTCTTC.